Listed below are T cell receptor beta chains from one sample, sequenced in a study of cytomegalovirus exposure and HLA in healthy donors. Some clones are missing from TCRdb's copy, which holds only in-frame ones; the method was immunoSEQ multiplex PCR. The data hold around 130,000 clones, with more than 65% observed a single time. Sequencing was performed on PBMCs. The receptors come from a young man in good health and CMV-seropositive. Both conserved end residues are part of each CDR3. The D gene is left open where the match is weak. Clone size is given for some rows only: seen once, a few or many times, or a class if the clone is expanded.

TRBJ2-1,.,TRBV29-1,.,TGCAGCCTTCTGGGCGGGACCTACAATGAGCAGTTCTTC,CSLLGGTYNEQFF
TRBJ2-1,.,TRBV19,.,TGTGCCAGTAGTATCGGCGGGGCCCCCTACAATGAGCAGTTCTTC,CASSIGGAPYNEQFF
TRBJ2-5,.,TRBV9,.,TGTGCCAGCAGCGTAGGGGCAGACCTTGAGGAGACCCAGTACTTC,CASSVGADLEETQYF
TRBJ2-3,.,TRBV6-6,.,TGTGCCAGCAGACCTCACTCTAGCACAGATACGCAGTATTTT,CASRPHSSTDTQYF
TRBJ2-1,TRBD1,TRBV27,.,TGTGCCAGCAGTTTATTGGCAGGGGGCAGTGTGCGATTCCCCTACAATGAGCAGTTCTTC,CASSLLAGGSVRFPYNEQFF
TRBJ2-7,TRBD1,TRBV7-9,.,TGTGCCAGCAGCTTAGTGGGGACAGGATCGGGCTCCTACGAGCAGTACTTC,CASSLVGTGSGSYEQYF
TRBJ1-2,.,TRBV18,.,TGTGCCAGCTCACCACCCGGAACGGACGGGAGATACACCTTC,CASSPPGTDGRYTF
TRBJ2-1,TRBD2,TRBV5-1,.,TGCGCCAGCAGCCGTGGGATAGCGGGGTTGTACAATGAGCAGTTCTTC,CASSRGIAGLYNEQFF
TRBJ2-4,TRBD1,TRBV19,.,TGTGCCAGTAGTATAATTGGACAGGGTAGGGACATTCAGTACTTC,CASSIIGQGRDIQYF
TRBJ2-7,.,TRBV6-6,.,TGTGCCAGCAGTTCCCGGAGCGAGCAGTACTTC,CASSSRSEQYF
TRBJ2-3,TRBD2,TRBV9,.,TGTGCCAGCAGCGGGGGACTAGCGGGACGCATGACGGGCACAGATACGCAGTATTTT,CASSGGLAGRMTGTDTQYF
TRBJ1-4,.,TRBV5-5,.,TGTGCCAGCAGCTTGGTTAGGAGTACAAGAACTAATGAAAAACTGTTTTTT,CASSLVRSTRTNEKLFF
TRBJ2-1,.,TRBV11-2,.,TGTGCCAGCAGCGCCCGACAGGACCGCTCCTACAATGAGCAGTTCTTC,CASSARQDRSYNEQFF
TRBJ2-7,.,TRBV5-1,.,TGCGCCAGCAGCGCCCGTCGGGTAGCCTACGAGCAGTACTTC,CASSARRVAYEQYF
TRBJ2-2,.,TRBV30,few,TGTGCCTGGGCATCACTAGGGAGTACCGGGGAGCTGTTTTTT,CAWASLGSTGELFF
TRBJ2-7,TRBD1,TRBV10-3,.,TGTGCCATCAGTGAGTCAGGGACAGGGTCCTACGAGCAGTACTTC,CAISESGTGSYEQYF
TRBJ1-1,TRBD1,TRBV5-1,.,TGCGCCAGCGGACGACAGGGGCTCTTAGACACTGAAGCTTTCTTT,CASGRQGLLDTEAFF
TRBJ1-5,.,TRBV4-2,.,TGTGCCAGCAGCCGACTTTCCGAGGGCAATCAGCCCCAGCATTTT,CASSRLSEGNQPQHF
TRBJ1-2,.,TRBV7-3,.,TGTGCCAGCAGCTTAACGTCTCGGTATGGCTACACCTTC,CASSLTSRYGYTF
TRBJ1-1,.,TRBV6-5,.,TGTGCCAGCAGTTACGGTACCAGGGCGAGCACTGAAGCTTTCTTT,CASSYGTRASTEAFF
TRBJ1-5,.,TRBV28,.,TGTGCCAGCAGTTCCAGTGGGGGCGGGAATCAGCCCCAGCATTTT,CASSSSGGGNQPQHF
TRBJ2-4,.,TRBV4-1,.,TGCGCCGGCAGCCAAGAAACCACCAGTTTAGCCAAAAACATTCAGTACTTC,CAGSQETTSLAKNIQYF
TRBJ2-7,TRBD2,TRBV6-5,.,TGTGCCAGCTGTCCTTTCGCCGCGGGGGAGAACGAGCAGTACTTC,CASCPFAAGENEQYF
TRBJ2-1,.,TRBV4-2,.,TGTGCCAGCAGCCCCTTCCCCGGTTACAATGAGCAGTTCTTC,CASSPFPGYNEQFF
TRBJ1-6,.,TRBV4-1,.,TGCGCCAGCAGCCAAGATCGGGGGGCCTCACCCCTCCACTTT,CASSQDRGASPLHF
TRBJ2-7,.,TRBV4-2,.,TGTGCCAGCAGTCTACCGGGACACTCCTACGAGCAGTACTTC,CASSLPGHSYEQYF
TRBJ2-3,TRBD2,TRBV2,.,TGTGCCAGCCGTCTACCGGCTAGAGCGGGGAGCACAGATACGCAGTATTTT,CASRLPARAGSTDTQYF
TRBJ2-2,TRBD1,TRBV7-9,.,TGTGCCAGCAGAAGCGACAGGGGGACGGCCGGGGAGCTGTTTTTT,CASRSDRGTAGELFF
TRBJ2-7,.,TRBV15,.,TGTGCCACCAGCACCCCAGTGGGAGACTCCTACGAGCAGTACTTC,CATSTPVGDSYEQYF
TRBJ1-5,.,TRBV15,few,TGTGCCACCTGGAAAGGGGGAGAGAGCAATCAGCCCCAGCATTTT,CATWKGGESNQPQHF
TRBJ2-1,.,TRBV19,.,TGTGCCAGTAGTATAGTAGACAGTAGTTACAATGAGCAGTTCTTC,CASSIVDSSYNEQFF
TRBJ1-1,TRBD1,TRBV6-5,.,TGTGCCAGCAGTCAAAACAGGGGGGGCACTGAAGCTTTCTTT,CASSQNRGGTEAFF
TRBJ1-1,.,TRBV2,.,TGTGCCAGCAAGCGGATAATGAACACTGAGGCTTTCTTT,CASKRIMNTEAFF
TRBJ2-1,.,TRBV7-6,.,TGTGCCAGCAGCTCCGGTGGAGGGGCCTTGAGCTCCTACAATGAGCAGTTCTTC,CASSSGGGALSSYNEQFF
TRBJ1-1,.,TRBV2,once,TGTGCCAGCAGTGATGAGGGCACTGAAGCTTTCTTT,CASSDEGTEAFF
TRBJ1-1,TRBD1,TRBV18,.,TGTGCCAGCTCGGCCGGACAGGCCTCCAGGATTGAAGCTTTCTTT,CASSAGQASRIEAFF
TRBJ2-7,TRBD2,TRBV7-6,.,TGTGCCAGCAGCTTAGGACTAGCGGGCACCTACGAGCAGTACTTC,CASSLGLAGTYEQYF
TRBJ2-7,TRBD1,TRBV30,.,TGTGCCTGGAGTAAACAGGGGGTTGCCTACGAGCAGTACTTC,CAWSKQGVAYEQYF
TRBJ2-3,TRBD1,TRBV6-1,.,TGTGCCAGCAGCTGGGACAGGGGGGCCACAGATACGCAGTATTTT,CASSWDRGATDTQYF
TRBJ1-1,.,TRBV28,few,TGTGCCAGCACCGTTCACATCAAGAACACTGAAGCTTTCTTT,CASTVHIKNTEAFF
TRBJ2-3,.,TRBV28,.,TGTGCCAGCAGTTTCTCAGGGGCCGGAACAGATACGCAGTATTTT,CASSFSGAGTDTQYF
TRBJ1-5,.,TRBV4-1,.,TGCGCCAGCAGCCAAGATCCGGGGGGCAATCAGCCCCAGCATTTT,CASSQDPGGNQPQHF
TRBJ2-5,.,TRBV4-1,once,TGCGCCAGCAGCCAAGCTAGCCAGGAGACCCAGTACTTC,CASSQASQETQYF
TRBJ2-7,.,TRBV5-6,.,TGTGCCAGCAGCCCGGGACTCTCCTACGAGCAGTACTTC,CASSPGLSYEQYF
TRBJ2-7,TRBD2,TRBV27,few,TGTGCCAGCAGTTTTGAGGGACTAGGTGTATCCGAGCAGTACTTC,CASSFEGLGVSEQYF
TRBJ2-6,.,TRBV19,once,TGTGCCAGTAGTATCGGTGGGGCCAACGTCCTGACTTTC,CASSIGGANVLTF
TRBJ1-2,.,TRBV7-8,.,TGTGCCAGCAGCCCAGGGGTGCGACGGGGCACTACTAACTATGGCTACACCTTC,CASSPGVRRGTTNYGYTF